Presented here are 16 T cell receptor beta chains from one specimen sequenced in a study of T-cell reconstitution after alpha-beta-depleted transplantation in children. Preparation of the TCRbeta library involved a method that used unique molecular identifiers. Using its own MiXCR run on the PCR reads, TCRdb lists one record per CDR3 protein. Counted here are 70,000 or so distinct CDR3 sequences, roughly 10% occurring once; the ten biggest clones make up over 10%. The material sequenced was PBMCs, taken before TCRalphabeta/CD19-depleted stem cell transplant. These receptors all come from a boy younger than 18 with acute myeloid leukemia, due to receive a stem cell transplant.

This clonotype was recorded at least ten times. The V call is TRBV5-1, the J call TRBJ2-1, with D perhaps matching TRBD1 or TRBD2 (5 bases each). CDR3 length: 15 amino acids. Germline loops: CDR1 SGHRS, CDR2 YFSETQ. Trimming removed 2 bases from V and 1 base from J, with 10 bases in between. CDR3: CASSLAGSSYNEQFF. The CDR3 nucleotides are TGCGCCAGCAGCTTAGCAGGGAGTTCCTACAATGAGCAGTTCTTC. The full variable domain, rest sourced from reference TRBV5-1 and TRBJ2-1, is KAGVTQTPRYLIKTRGQQVTLSCSPISGHRSVSWYQQTPGQGLQFLFEYFSETQRNKGNFPGRFSGRQFSNSRSEMNVSTLELGDSALYLCASSLAGSSYNEQFFGPGTRLTVL.

This clonotype has a count of ten or more. The genes are TRBV7-2 and TRBJ1-1; D is ambiguous. This CDR3 is 15 amino acids long. V lost 4 bases and J 1 base, leaving 13 bases between the germline ends. Per the germline V gene, CDR1 is SGHTA and CDR2 is FQGNSA. The chain's CDR3 is CASSWGSERNTEAFF. The CDR3 bases are TGTGCCAGCAGCTGGGGTTCGGAGAGGAACACTGAAGCTTTCTTT.

The genes are TRBV5-1 and TRBJ1-3; 7 bases agree with TRBD1. The junction had 9 bases not matched to a gene; V was cut back by 0 bases and J by 0 bases. Germline CDR1 is SGHRS and CDR2 is YFSETQ. The length of the CDR3 is 18 residues. The CDR3 reads CASSLARGQGVSGNTIYF. The CDR3 DNA reads TGCGCCAGCAGCTTGGCGAGGGGGCAAGGGGTCTCTGGAAACACCATATATTTT.

This clonotype was picked up many times. The chain is built from TRBV12-3 or TRBV12-4 and TRBJ2-2; 12 bases are shared with TRBD2. With 6 bases clipped from V and 2 bases from J, the junction kept 10 bases outside the gene matches. This CDR3 contains 18 residues. In DNA, the CDR3 is TGTGCCAGCAGCTCCCGCCTAGCGGGGGGGAGTAACACCGGGGAGCTGTTTTTT. Translated: CASSSRLAGGSNTGELFF.

This clonotype was counted many times. This chain links TRBV15 with TRBJ2-3; D not resolved. Germline loops: CDR1 LNHNV, CDR2 YYDKDF (reference sequence). V lost 7 bases, J lost 5 bases, and 13 bases lay in between. This CDR3 is 13 amino acids long. The CDR3 bases are TGTGCCACCACCTCCCAGCTTGGAGATACGCAGTATTTT. Its protein is CATTSQLGDTQYF.

At least ten counts were recorded for this clonotype. Written as DNA, the CDR3 is TGTGCCAGCGGGGTCAGGGGAGGCAACGAGCAGTACTTC. Translating it yields CASGVRGGNEQYF. This sequence joins TRBV12-3 or TRBV12-4 and TRBJ2-7; D might be TRBD1 or TRBD2, each matching 6 bases. V dropped 8 bases and J dropped 5 bases, with 16 bases sitting between them. The CDR3 has 13 residues.

This clonotype was detected once. The chain is built from TRBV7-2 and TRBJ2-5; 8 nucleotides agree with TRBD1. The CDR3 runs 16 residues. Germline assignment: CDR1 SGHTA and CDR2 FQGNSA. The junction had 10 bases not matched to a gene; V was cut back by 6 bases and J by 1 base. The CDR3 region has the DNA TGTGCCAGCAGTACAAGACAGGGGAATATCCAAGAGACCCAGTACTTC. It translates to CASSTRQGNIQETQYF.

This clonotype was seen at least ten times. V usage is TRBV9 and J usage is TRBJ2-2; a weak D match, TRBD2 (6 bases). Germline V lookup: CDR1 SGDLS, CDR2 YYNGEE. The CDR3 length is 13 residues. With 4 bases removed from V and 6 bases from J, the gap between germline ends came to 10 bases. The CDR3 is CASSPRDPGELFF. Written as DNA, the CDR3 is TGTGCCAGCAGCCCGCGGGATCCCGGGGAGCTGTTTTTT. Full variable domain (rest looked up from reference TRBV9 and TRBJ2-2): DSGVTQTPKHLITATGQRVTLRCSPRSGDLSVYWYQQSLDQGLQFLIQYYNGEERAKGNILERFSAQQFPDLHSELNLSSLELGDSALYFCASSPRDPGELFFGEGSRLTVL.

This clonotype has at least ten counts. This chain uses TRBV3-1 with TRBJ2-1, with 9 nucleotides matching TRBD2. CDR3 length: 15 amino acids. V lost 4 bases to trimming and J lost 6 bases; unmatched junction nucleotides: 7. In germline, CDR1 is LGHDT, CDR2 YNNKEL (reference sequence). The CDR3 is CASSRTSAIGNEQFF. The CDR3 DNA reads as TGTGCCAGCAGCCGGACTAGCGCGATCGGCAATGAGCAGTTCTTC.

This chain joins TRBV29-1 and TRBJ2-1; D remains unclear. Looked up from germline, CDR1 is SQVTM and CDR2 is ANQGSEA. V was clipped by 6 bases and J by 6 bases, with 12 bases between them. CDR3 length equals 12 residues. The CDR3 is CSVKGRANEQFF. As DNA, the CDR3 is TGCAGCGTGAAGGGTCGTGCCAATGAGCAGTTCTTC.

This clonotype was counted at least ten times. The chain links TRBV19 to TRBJ1-2, with 7 positions matching TRBD1. The CDR3 has 13 amino acids. J lost 6 bases, V lost 3 bases, and 4 bases had no gene match. Germline V gives CDR1 LNHDA, CDR2 SQIVND (reference sequence). The CDR3 here is CASSIGTENGYTF. The CDR3 DNA reads TGTGCCAGTAGTATTGGGACAGAAAATGGCTACACCTTC.

This clonotype was picked up many times. The V and J genes are TRBV4-3 and TRBJ2-7, with unresolved D. There are 15 residues in the CDR3. Germline V lookup: CDR1 LGHNA, CDR2 YSLEER. The V and J ends lost 1 base and 5 bases respectively, with 15 bases between them. The CDR3 here is CASSQGRLGHHEQYF. The CDR3, as DNA: TGCGCCAGCAGCCAAGGCCGGCTGGGTCACCACGAGCAGTACTTC.

Many counts were recorded for this clonotype. The chain joins TRBV7-6 to TRBJ1-1; TRBD1 is a possible D gene (5 bases). Germline V gives CDR1 SGHVS, CDR2 FNYEAQ. This CDR3 has 20 residues. Deletions cut 7 bases from V and 0 bases from J, with 30 bases between. In DNA, the CDR3 is TGTGCCAGCACCCCTCTAATGGCGGGAGGCCAGGGAAACGTGAACACTGAAGCTTTCTTT. Translating gives CASTPLMAGGQGNVNTEAFF.

Concerning this clonotype itself: Possible read error: a much larger clone is one base away. The genes are TRBV7-9 and TRBJ1-1, with D uncertain. Germline V gene lookup returns CDR1 SEHNR and CDR2 FQNEAQ (reference sequence). This CDR3 contains 15 residues. The CDR3 region has the DNA TGTGCCACCAGCCAGAGACGGAGCGTGAACACTGAAGCTTTCTTT. This gives the protein CATSQRRSVNTEAFF.

This clonotype was counted at least ten times. The chain links TRBV11-2 to TRBJ2-1; 10 bases are shared with TRBD2. This CDR3 has 15 residues. Germline V gene sequence: CDR1 SGHAT, CDR2 FQNNGV. V lost 0 bases, J lost 9 bases, and 5 bases stayed unmatched. CDR3 loop: CASSLDLAGVGEQFF. Here the CDR3 DNA reads TGTGCCAGCAGCTTAGATCTAGCGGGGGTAGGTGAGCAGTTCTTC.

Many counts were recorded for this clonotype. The gene calls are TRBV18 and TRBJ2-7; a possible D gene is TRBD2 (5 bases). Per the germline V gene, CDR1 is KGHSH and CDR2 is LQKENI. The CDR3 totals 13 residues. Deletions cut 3 bases from V and 6 bases from J, with 12 bases between. CDR3 region: CASSPRIEGEQYV. The CDR3 DNA reads as TGTGCCAGCTCACCCCGCATTGAGGGCGAGCAGTACGTC.